Below are 24 T cell receptor beta chains sequenced from a single sample in a study of blood T cell repertoires in COVID-19. The protocol was immunoSEQ multiplex PCR, while the TCRdb copy is restricted to in-frame clones and leaves out a portion. The sample consists of 200,000 to 250,000 clones, 82% of them appearing once. The sample comprised PBMCs or T cells enriched from blood (not recorded which). The receptors here all came from a woman aged 55-75 years who had recovered from COVID-19.

The V gene is TRBV5-1, the J gene TRBJ2-1; 7 bases match TRBD2. The germline CDR1 and CDR2 sequences are SGHRS and YFSETQ. The CDR3 consists of 15 residues. Losses at the gene ends were 0 bases for V and 4 bases for J; bases not matched to a gene: 4. In nucleotides, the CDR3 is TGCGCCAGCAGCTTGGGAAGCGGGGTGTACAATGAGCAGTTCTTC. This gives the protein CASSLGSGVYNEQFF.

This chain links TRBV6-5 with TRBJ1-6, with D perhaps TRBD1 (5 bases). V dropped 6 bases and J dropped 7 bases, with 13 bases sitting between them. Per germline, CDR1 MNHEY and CDR2 SVGAGI. The CDR3 extends over 14 amino acids. CDR3 loop: CASRTDNPNSPLHF. DNA for the CDR3: TGTGCCAGCAGGACGGACAATCCCAATTCACCCCTCCACTTT.

The chain couples TRBV15 to TRBJ2-3; 9 nucleotides agree with TRBD1. Germline V lookup: CDR1 LNHNV, CDR2 YYDKDF (reference sequence). This CDR3 has 15 residues. With 6 bases clipped from V and 4 bases from J, the junction kept 8 bases outside the gene matches. CDR3 coding DNA: TGTGCCACCAGGGAAGGGACAGGGAGACCAGATACGCAGTATTTT. It yields the protein CATREGTGRPDTQYF.

The V gene is TRBV19, the J gene TRBJ2-3; 13 nucleotides agree with TRBD2. The CDR3 loop spans 15 amino acids. Germline loops: CDR1 LNHDA, CDR2 SQIVND (reference sequence). J lost 8 bases, V lost 5 bases, and 7 bases had no gene match. The CDR3: CASSPWTSGSGTQYF. CDR3 sequence (DNA): TGTGCCAGTAGTCCCTGGACTAGCGGGAGCGGTACGCAGTATTTT.

The table lists this clone with a count of one. The chain joins TRBV18 to TRBJ2-7; D is perhaps TRBD1 (6 bases). Germline V gene data show CDR1 as KGHSH and CDR2 as LQKENI. The V and J ends lost 4 bases and 3 bases respectively, with 7 bases between them. This CDR3 is 12 amino acids long. CDR3 region: CASSRQDYEQYF. The CDR3 coding sequence is TGTGCCAGCTCACGACAGGACTACGAGCAGTACTTC.

The chain employs TRBV2 and TRBJ1-6; possibly TRBD1 for D (6 bases). The V gene's germline CDR1 is SNHLY and CDR2 FYNNEI. The CDR3 contains 14 residues. Deletions cut 8 bases from V and 0 bases from J, with 8 bases between. The CDR3 DNA follows: TGTGCCAGCCAGGGGAGCTCCTATAATTCACCCCTCCACTTT. Its protein product is CASQGSSYNSPLHF.

The V and J genes are TRBV6-1 and TRBJ2-2; a possible D gene is TRBD2 (5 bases). In germline, CDR1 is MNHNS, CDR2 SASEGT. Trimming cost V 6 bases and J 3 bases, with 11 bases left between them. The CDR3 extends over 14 amino acids. The CDR3 sequence: CASSSGLDTGELFF. CDR3 bases: TGTGCCAGCAGCTCCGGACTCGACACCGGGGAGCTGTTTTTT.

This clone was detected a few times. The gene calls are TRBV11-2 and TRBJ1-3; D uncertain. V lost 2 bases, J lost 0 bases, and 8 bases lay in between. Germline CDR1 is SGHAT and CDR2 is FQNNGV. There are 15 residues in the CDR3. The CDR3 DNA sequence: TGTGCCAGCAGCTTACTACAGAGCTCTGGAAACACCATATATTTT. It yields the protein CASSLLQSSGNTIYF.

The J gene is TRBJ2-5, the V gene TRBV18; 13 bases are a match to TRBD2. Losses at the gene ends were 2 bases for V and 5 bases for J; bases not matched to a gene: 5. CDR1 is KGHSH and CDR2 is LQKENI in the germline V gene. The CDR3 totals 16 residues. The CDR3 DNA reads as TGTGCCAGCTCACCAGGACTAGCGGGAGTCGGGGAGACCCAGTACTTC. Protein product: CASSPGLAGVGETQYF.

J is TRBJ2-7 and V is TRBV29-1; 8 bases agree with TRBD2. The CDR3 contains 13 residues. Trimming cost V 7 bases and J 3 bases; bases outside gene matches: 8. CDR1 is SQVTM and CDR2 is ANQGSEA in the germline V gene. The DNA for the CDR3 is TGCAGCGCGAGAAGCGGGAGAGTCTACGAGCAGTACTTC. As protein: CSARSGRVYEQYF.

This clone was counted a few times. The chain combines TRBV18 with TRBJ1-1, with 7 bases lining up with TRBD1. This CDR3 has 13 residues. Germline V lookup: CDR1 KGHSH, CDR2 LQKENI. V lost 3 bases, J lost 7 bases, and 5 bases stayed unmatched. The CDR3 protein is CASSPTRDSEAFF. CDR3 nucleotides: TGTGCCAGCTCACCGACCCGGGACAGTGAAGCTTTCTTT.

This clone was seen a single time. The chain joins TRBV11-2 to TRBJ1-1, with D possibly matching TRBD1 (5 bases). The CDR3 extends over 13 amino acids. The V gene lost 5 bases and the J gene lost 1 base, with 8 bases spanning the gap. CDR1 is SGHAT and CDR2 is FQNNGV in the germline V gene. The CDR3 reads CASSGQRNTEAFF. The CDR3 nucleotides read TGTGCCAGCAGCGGACAAAGGAACACTGAAGCTTTCTTT.

This chain connects TRBV19 to TRBJ1-1, with D hard to call. Trimming removed 7 bases at V and 3 bases at J, with 12 bases between. Germline V gene data show CDR1 as LNHDA and CDR2 as SQIVND (reference sequence). The CDR3 runs 13 residues. CDR3 sequence (DNA): TGTGCCAGTATCGGAGTCCGAGACACTGAAGCTTTCTTT. Its translation is CASIGVRDTEAFF.

A word on this clone: An end of the junction differs from the germline gene, which may be a read error. The chain carries TRBV6-5 and TRBJ2-1; 9 bases fit TRBD1. CDR1 and CDR2 (germline): MNHEY, SVGAGI. The CDR3 has 11 residues. In nucleotides, the CDR3 is TGTGCCAGCAATGGACAGGGGATCGAGATCTTC. It yields the protein CASNGQGIEIF.

This rearrangement joins TRBV11-2 to TRBJ2-7; 7 bases align to TRBD2. This CDR3 spans 14 amino acids. The V and J ends lost 5 bases and 9 bases, in that order; junction bases with no gene match: 13. Per germline, CDR1 SGHAT and CDR2 FQNNGV. The CDR3 DNA reads TGTGCCAGCAGCCTAGGGAGGGTTACGGCCGGGCAGTACTTC. Its protein is CASSLGRVTAGQYF. The whole variable domain, remainder taken from reference TRBV11-2 and TRBJ2-7, is EAGVAQSPRYKIIEKRQSVAFWCNPISGHATLYWYQQILGQGPKLLIQFQNNGVVDDSQLPKDRFSAERLKGVDSTLKIQPAKLEDSAVYLCASSLGRVTAGQYFGPGTRLTVT.

Here the CDR3 DNA reads TGTGCCAGTAGAACCAGCGGAAACACGAACACCGGGGAGCTGTTTTTT. This codes for CASRTSGNTNTGELFF. The chain uses TRBV27 and TRBJ2-2, with D possibly being TRBD2 (5 bases). The CDR3 length is 16 residues. Trimming removed 9 bases at V and 0 bases at J, with 17 bases between. Germline V gene lookup returns CDR1 MNHEY and CDR2 SMNVEV (reference sequence).

V usage is TRBV7-9 and J usage is TRBJ1-1, with D hard to call. Deletions cut 1 base from V and 10 bases from J, with 7 bases between. The CDR3 consists of 11 residues. CDR1 and CDR2 (germline): SEHNR, FQNEAQ (reference sequence). CDR3 nucleotide sequence: TGTGCCAGCAGCTTAGATGGCGGAGCTTTCTTT. This codes for CASSLDGGAFF.

This clone was counted a few times. Other DNA sequences in the same sample also yield this CDR3. The chain joins TRBV7-2 to TRBJ2-7; 10 bases are a match to TRBD2. CDR3 length: 15 residues. V shed 1 base and J 3 bases; nucleotides not matched to a gene: 3. Germline-derived CDR1 and CDR2 are SGHTA and FQGNSA. The CDR3 DNA sequence: TGTGCCAGCAGCTTAGAAGGACTAGCGGTCTACGAGCAGTACTTC. This sequence encodes CASSLEGLAVYEQYF.

This clone turned up a few times. The chain couples TRBV6-5 to TRBJ1-1; no firm D call. V lost 5 bases to trimming and J lost 0 bases, with 7 bases between them. Germline V gene lookup returns CDR1 MNHEY and CDR2 SVGAGI. CDR3 length: 13 amino acids. In DNA form, the CDR3 reads TGTGCCAGCAGTCCTACTTTGAACACTGAAGCTTTCTTT. It is translated as CASSPTLNTEAFF.

The gene calls are TRBV21-1 and TRBJ1-5. TRBV21-1 is listed as a pseudogene. The CDR3 extends over 12 amino acids. The DNA for the CDR3 is TGTGCCAGAGGAGGGGTGATAGAGCCCCAGCATTTT. Protein: CARGGVIEPQHF.

The chain has TRBV5-6 and TRBJ1-4, with TRBD1 identical over 7 bases. CDR3 length equals 14 residues. J gave up 7 bases and V 0 bases, and 3 bases lay outside the gene matches. CDR1 is SGHDT and CDR2 is YYEEEE in the germline V gene. The CDR3: CASSLAGTAEKLFF. CDR3 sequence (DNA): TGTGCCAGCAGCTTGGCCGGGACAGCTGAAAAACTGTTTTTT.

The rearrangement joins TRBV11-3 to TRBJ2-1; 10 nucleotides line up with TRBD2. Germline-derived CDR1 and CDR2 are SGHNT and YENEEA. The CDR3 is 14 residues long. The J segment lost 7 bases and the V segment lost 5 bases, leaving 5 bases of the junction unmatched. CDR3 DNA sequence: TGTGCCAGCAGCCCGGGACTAGCGAGGAATGAGCAGTTCTTC. It is translated as CASSPGLARNEQFF. Variable domain in full (rest from reference TRBV11-3 and TRBJ2-1): EAGVVQSPRYKIIEKKQPVAFWCNPISGHNTLYWYLQNLGQGPELLIRYENEEAVDDSQLPKDRFSAERLKGVDSTLKIQPAELGDSAVYLCASSPGLARNEQFFGPGTRLTVL.

V usage is TRBV29-1 and J usage is TRBJ1-6; possible D gene TRBD1, 5 bases. Germline V gene lookup returns CDR1 SQVTM and CDR2 ANQGSEA. The V and J ends lost 5 bases and 7 bases respectively, with 15 bases between them. This CDR3 is built from 14 residues. CDR3 DNA sequence: TGCAGCGTTCGGCCAGGGCCCTTGAATTCACCCCTCCACTTT. This gives the protein CSVRPGPLNSPLHF.

J is TRBJ1-3 and V is TRBV15, with TRBD1 as a possible D gene (5 bases). This CDR3 has 15 residues. The germline V and J ends were trimmed by 3 bases and 0 bases, with 9 bases remaining between them. The germline V gene encodes CDR1 LNHNV and CDR2 YYDKDF (reference sequence). The CDR3 here is CATSRQGLSGNTIYF. CDR3 DNA: TGTGCCACCAGCAGGCAGGGTCTCTCTGGAAACACCATATATTTT.